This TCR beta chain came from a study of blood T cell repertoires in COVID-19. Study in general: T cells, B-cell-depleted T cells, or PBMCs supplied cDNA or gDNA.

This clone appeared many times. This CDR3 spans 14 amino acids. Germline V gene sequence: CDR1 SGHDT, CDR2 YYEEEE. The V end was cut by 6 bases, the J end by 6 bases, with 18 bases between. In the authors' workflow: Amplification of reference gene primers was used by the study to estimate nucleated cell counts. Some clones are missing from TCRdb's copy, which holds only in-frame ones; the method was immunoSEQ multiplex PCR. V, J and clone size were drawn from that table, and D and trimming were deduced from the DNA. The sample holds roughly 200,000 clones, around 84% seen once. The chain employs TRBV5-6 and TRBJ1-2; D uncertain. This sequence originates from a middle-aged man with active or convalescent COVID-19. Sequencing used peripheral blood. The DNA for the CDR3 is TGTGCCAGCACCCTCAGCGATACTATTGATGGCTACACCTTC. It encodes CASTLSDTIDGYTF.